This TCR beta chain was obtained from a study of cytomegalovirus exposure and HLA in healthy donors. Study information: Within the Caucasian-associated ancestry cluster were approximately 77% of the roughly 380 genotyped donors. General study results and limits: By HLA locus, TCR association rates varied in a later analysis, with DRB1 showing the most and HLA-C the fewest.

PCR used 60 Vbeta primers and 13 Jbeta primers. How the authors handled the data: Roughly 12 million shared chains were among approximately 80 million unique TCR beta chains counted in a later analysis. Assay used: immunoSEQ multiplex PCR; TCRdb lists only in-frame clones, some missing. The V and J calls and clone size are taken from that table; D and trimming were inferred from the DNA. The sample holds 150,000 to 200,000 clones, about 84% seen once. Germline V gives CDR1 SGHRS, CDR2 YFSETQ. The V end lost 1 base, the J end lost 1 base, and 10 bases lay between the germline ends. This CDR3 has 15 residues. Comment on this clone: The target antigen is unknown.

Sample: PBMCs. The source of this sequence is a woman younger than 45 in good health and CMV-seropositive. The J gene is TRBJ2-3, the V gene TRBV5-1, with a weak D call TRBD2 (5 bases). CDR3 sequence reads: CASSLPGLRTDTQYF. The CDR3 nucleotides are TGCGCCAGCAGCTTGCCGGGGTTGCGCACAGATACGCAGTATTTT.